This T cell receptor (beta chain) appears in the sequencing data of a study of blood T cell repertoires in COVID-19. Background on the study: Researchers got acute and convalescent COVID-19 samples from the United States, Italy and Spain. The analysed material was cDNA or gDNA that came from T cells, B-cell-depleted T cells, or PBMCs.

In the original analysis: Nucleated cell number was recorded as an estimate derived from reference gene primer amplification. The protocol was immunoSEQ multiplex PCR, while the TCRdb copy is restricted to in-frame clones and leaves out a portion. V, J and clone size are taken as reported in that table, and D and trimming were inferred from the DNA itself. The sample consists of approximately 350,000 clones, approximately 88% of them appearing once. The sample holds a few counts of this clone. Between the trimmed V and J ends, which lost 2 bases and 3 bases, there was a span of 13 bases. Per the germline V gene, CDR1 is SGHTA and CDR2 is FQGNSA. This CDR3 contains 15 residues. Those enrolled in Seattle joined during active infection and were followed longitudinally afterward.

The genes are TRBV7-2 and TRBJ2-5; D may be TRBD2 (6 bases). This sequence was found in a woman aged 25 to 39 with COVID-19, enrolled during active disease. Sequencing was done on a sample of peripheral blood. Here the CDR3 reads CASSLRGAGEETQYF. The CDR3 DNA reads as TGTGCCAGCAGCTTACGAGGAGCGGGTGAAGAGACCCAGTACTTC.